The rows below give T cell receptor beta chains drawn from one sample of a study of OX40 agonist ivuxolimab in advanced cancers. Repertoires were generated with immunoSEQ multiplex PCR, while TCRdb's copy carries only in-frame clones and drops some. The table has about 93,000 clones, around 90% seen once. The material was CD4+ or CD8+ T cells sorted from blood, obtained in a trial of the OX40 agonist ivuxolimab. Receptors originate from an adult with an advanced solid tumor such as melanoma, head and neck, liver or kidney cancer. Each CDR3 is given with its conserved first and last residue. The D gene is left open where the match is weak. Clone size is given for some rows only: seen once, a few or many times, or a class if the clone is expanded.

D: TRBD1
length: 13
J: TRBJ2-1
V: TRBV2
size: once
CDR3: CASRDRAYNEQFF
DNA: TGTGCCAGCCGGGACAGAGCCTACAATGAGCAGTTCTTC

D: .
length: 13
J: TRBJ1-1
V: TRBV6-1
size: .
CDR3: CASSEFGSPEAFF
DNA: TGTGCCAGCAGTGAATTCGGTTCGCCTGAAGCTTTCTTT

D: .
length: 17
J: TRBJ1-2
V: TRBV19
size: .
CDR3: CASNARDRQIINYGYTF
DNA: TGTGCCAGTAATGCCCGGGACCGACAAATCATTAACTATGGCTACACCTTC

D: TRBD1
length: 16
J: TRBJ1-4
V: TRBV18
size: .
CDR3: CASSPRTGATNEKLFF
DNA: TGTGCCAGCTCACCACGGACAGGAGCAACTAATGAAAAACTGTTTTTT

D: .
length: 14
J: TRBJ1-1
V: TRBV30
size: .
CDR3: CAWIRQALNTEAFF
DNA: TGTGCCTGGATTCGACAGGCATTGAACACTGAAGCTTTCTTT

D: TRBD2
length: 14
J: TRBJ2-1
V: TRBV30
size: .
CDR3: CAWRSSGALDEQFF
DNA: TGTGCCTGGAGGTCTAGCGGGGCCTTGGATGAGCAGTTCTTC

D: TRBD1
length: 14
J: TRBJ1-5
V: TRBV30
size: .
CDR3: CAWSVRRGDQPQHF
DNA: TGTGCCTGGAGTGTACGCAGGGGGGATCAGCCCCAGCATTTT

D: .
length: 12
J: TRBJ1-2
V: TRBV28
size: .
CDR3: CASSLSPYGYTF
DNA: TGTGCCAGCAGTTTATCGCCCTATGGCTACACCTTC

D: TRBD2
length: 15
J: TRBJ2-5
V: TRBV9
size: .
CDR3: CASSAGLAGRQTQYF
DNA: TGTGCCAGCAGCGCCGGACTAGCGGGACGCCAGACCCAGTACTTC

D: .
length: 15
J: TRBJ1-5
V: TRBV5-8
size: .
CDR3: CASSLAGLEGQPQHF
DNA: TGTGCCAGCAGCTTGGCAGGGCTAGAGGGGCAGCCCCAGCATTTT

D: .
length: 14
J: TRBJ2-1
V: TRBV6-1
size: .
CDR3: CASSGLVGVQEQFF
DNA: TGTGCCAGCAGTGGTTTGGTCGGGGTCCAAGAGCAGTTCTTC

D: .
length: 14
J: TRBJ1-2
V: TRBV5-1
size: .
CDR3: CASSLNPGNYGYTF
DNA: TGCGCCAGCAGCTTGAATCCGGGAAACTATGGCTACACCTTC

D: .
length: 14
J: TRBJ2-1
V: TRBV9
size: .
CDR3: CASSVEGTINEQFF
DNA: TGTGCCAGCAGTGTAGAAGGGACGATCAATGAGCAGTTCTTC

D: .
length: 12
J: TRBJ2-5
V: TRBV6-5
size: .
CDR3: CASSENLGTQYF
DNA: TGTGCCAGCAGTGAAAATCTGGGGACCCAGTACTTC

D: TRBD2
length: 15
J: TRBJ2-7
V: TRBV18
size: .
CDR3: CASSPSRGSSYEQYF
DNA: TGTGCCAGCTCACCAAGCCGCGGGAGCTCCTACGAGCAGTACTTC

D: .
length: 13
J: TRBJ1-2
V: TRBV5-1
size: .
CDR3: CASSKETNYGYTF
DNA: TGCGCCAGCAGCAAGGAGACTAACTATGGCTACACCTTC

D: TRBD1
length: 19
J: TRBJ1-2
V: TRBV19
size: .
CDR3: CASSIHSGDRGQKVDGYTF
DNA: TGTGCCAGTAGTATCCACTCTGGGGACAGAGGGCAAAAAGTCGATGGCTACACCTTC

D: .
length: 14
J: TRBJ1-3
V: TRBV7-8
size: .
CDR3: CASSLGGLANTIYF
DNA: TGTGCCAGCAGCTTAGGGGGGTTGGCCAACACCATATATTTT

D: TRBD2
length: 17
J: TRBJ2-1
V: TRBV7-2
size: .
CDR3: CASSSRPLAGGRDEQFF
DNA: TGTGCCAGCAGCTCACGTCCTCTAGCGGGAGGGAGGGATGAGCAGTTCTTC

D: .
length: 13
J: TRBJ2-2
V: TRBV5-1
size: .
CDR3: CASSPGNTGELFF
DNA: TGCGCCAGCAGCCCCGGGAACACCGGGGAGCTGTTTTTT

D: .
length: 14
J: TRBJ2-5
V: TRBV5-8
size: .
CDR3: CASSLGQWGETQYF
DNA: TGTGCCAGCAGCTTGGGTCAGTGGGGGGAGACCCAGTACTTC

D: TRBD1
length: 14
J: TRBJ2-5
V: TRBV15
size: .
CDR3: CATSNPGTGWTQYF
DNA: TGTGCCACCAGCAACCCGGGGACAGGGTGGACCCAGTACTTC

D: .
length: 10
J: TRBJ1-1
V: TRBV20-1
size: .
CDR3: CRAAPTEAFF
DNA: TGCAGGGCGGCCCCGACTGAAGCTTTCTTT

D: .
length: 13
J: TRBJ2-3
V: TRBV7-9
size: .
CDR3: CASSGQGTDTQYF
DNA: TGTGCCAGCAGCGGCCAGGGCACAGATACGCAGTATTTT

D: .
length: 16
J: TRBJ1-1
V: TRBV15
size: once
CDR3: CATSSSWEGSDTEAFF
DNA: TGTGCCACCAGCAGTTCCTGGGAGGGGAGTGACACTGAAGCTTTCTTT

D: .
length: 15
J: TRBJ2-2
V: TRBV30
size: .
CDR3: CAWSVGSLVGGELFF
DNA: TGTGCCTGGAGTGTAGGGTCGCTGGTGGGAGGGGAGCTGTTTTTT

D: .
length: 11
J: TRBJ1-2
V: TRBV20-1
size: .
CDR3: CSARSGNGYTF
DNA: TGCAGTGCTAGATCCGGGAACGGCTACACCTTC

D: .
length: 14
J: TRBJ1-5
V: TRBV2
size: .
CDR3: CASRLGQPNQPQHF
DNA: TGTGCCAGCAGGCTAGGACAGCCAAATCAGCCCCAGCATTTT

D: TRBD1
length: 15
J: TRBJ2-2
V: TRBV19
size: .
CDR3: CASSPGTGGTGELFF
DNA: TGTGCCAGTAGTCCCGGGACAGGGGGAACCGGGGAGCTGTTTTTT

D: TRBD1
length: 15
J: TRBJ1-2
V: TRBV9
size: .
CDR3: CASSVASGTGAGYTF
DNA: TGTGCCAGCAGCGTAGCTTCAGGGACAGGGGCTGGCTACACCTTC

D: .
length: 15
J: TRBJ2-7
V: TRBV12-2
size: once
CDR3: CASRLGAGDSYEQYF
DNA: TGTGCAAGTCGCTTAGGCGCGGGAGATTCGTACGAGCAGTACTTC

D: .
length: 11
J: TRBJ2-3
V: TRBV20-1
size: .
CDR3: CSATLTDTQYF
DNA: TGCAGTGCTACCCTCACAGATACGCAGTATTTT

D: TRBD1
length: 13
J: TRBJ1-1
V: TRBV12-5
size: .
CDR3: CASGRTGRTEAFF
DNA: TGTGCTAGTGGTAGGACAGGGAGGACTGAAGCTTTCTTT

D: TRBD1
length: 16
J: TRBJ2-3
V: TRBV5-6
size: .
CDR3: CASSGQGLRNTDTQYF
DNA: TGTGCCAGCAGCGGACAGGGATTGAGAAACACAGATACGCAGTATTTT

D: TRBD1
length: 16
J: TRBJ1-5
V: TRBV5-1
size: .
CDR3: CASSLEGRGGDQPQHF
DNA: TGCGCCAGCAGCTTGGAGGGTCGAGGGGGCGATCAGCCCCAGCATTTT

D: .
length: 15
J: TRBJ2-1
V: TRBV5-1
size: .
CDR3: CASSLEGTSYNEQFF
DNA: TGCGCCAGCAGCTTGGAGGGCACCTCCTACAATGAGCAGTTCTTC

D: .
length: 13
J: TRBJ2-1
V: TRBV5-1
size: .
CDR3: CASSLSGNNEQFF
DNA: TGCGCCAGCAGCCTTAGCGGTAACAATGAGCAGTTCTTC

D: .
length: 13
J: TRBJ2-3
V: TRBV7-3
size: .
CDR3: CASSLQPSDTQYF
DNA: TGTGCCAGCAGCTTACAGCCGAGCGATACGCAGTATTTT

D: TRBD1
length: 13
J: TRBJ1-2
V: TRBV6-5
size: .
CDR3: CASSPGTGYGYTF
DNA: TGTGCCAGCAGCCCCGGGACAGGCTATGGCTACACCTTC

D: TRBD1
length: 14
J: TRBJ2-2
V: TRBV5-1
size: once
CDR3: CASSIQGETGELFF
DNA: TGCGCCAGCAGTATACAGGGGGAAACCGGGGAGCTGTTTTTT

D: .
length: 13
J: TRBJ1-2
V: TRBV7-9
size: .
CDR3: CASSLSHNYGYTF
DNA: TGTGCCAGCAGCTTAAGCCATAACTATGGCTACACCTTC

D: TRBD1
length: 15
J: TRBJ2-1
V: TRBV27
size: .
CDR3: CASKVDRGTYNEQFF
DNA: TGTGCCAGCAAGGTTGACAGGGGCACCTACAATGAGCAGTTCTTC

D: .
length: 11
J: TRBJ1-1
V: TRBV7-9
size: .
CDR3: CASSLSAEAFF
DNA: TGTGCCAGCAGCTTATCAGCCGAAGCTTTCTTT

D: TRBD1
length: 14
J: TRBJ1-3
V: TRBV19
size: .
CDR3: CASRDRVAGNTIYF
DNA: TGTGCCAGTAGAGACAGGGTCGCCGGAAACACCATATATTTT

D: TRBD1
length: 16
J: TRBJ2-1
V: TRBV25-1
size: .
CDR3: CASSYYRGQGDNEQFF
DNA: TGTGCCAGCAGTTACTACAGGGGGCAGGGAGACAATGAGCAGTTCTTC

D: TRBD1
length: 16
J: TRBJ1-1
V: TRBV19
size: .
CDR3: CASSTGQGWASTEAFF
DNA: TGTGCCAGTAGTACCGGACAGGGCTGGGCGTCCACTGAAGCTTTCTTT

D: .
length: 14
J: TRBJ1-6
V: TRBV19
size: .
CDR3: CASSSGNIGSPLHF
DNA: TGTGCCAGTAGTAGTGGGAATATCGGGTCACCCCTCCACTTT

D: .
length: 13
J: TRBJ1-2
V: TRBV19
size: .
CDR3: CASKARGGDGYTF
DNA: TGTGCCAGTAAGGCCCGGGGGGGAGATGGCTACACCTTC

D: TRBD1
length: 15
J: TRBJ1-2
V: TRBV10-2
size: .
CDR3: CASSNTEGAPYGYTF
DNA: TGCGCCAGCAGTAATACCGAGGGGGCCCCCTATGGCTACACCTTC

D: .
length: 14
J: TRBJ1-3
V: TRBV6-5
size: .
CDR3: CACQPTLTGNTIYF
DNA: TGTGCCTGCCAACCGACATTGACCGGAAACACCATATATTTT

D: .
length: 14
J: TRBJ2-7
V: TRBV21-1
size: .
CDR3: CASSRATIGYEQYF
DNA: TGTGCCAGCAGCAGGGCGACTATAGGCTACGAGCAGTACTTC

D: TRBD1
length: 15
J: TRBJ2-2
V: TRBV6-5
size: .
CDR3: CASSPGQENTGELFF
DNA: TGTGCCAGCAGCCCCGGACAGGAGAACACCGGGGAGCTGTTTTTT

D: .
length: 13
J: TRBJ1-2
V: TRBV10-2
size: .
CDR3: CASSDLTHYGYTF
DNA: TGCGCCAGCAGTGATTTGACACACTATGGCTACACCTTC

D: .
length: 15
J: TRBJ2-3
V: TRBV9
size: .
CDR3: CASSGDSYPTDTQYF
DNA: TGTGCCAGCAGCGGGGACTCCTACCCCACAGATACGCAGTATTTT

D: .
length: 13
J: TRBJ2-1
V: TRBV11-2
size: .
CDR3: CASSLDRRDEQFF
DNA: TGTGCCAGCAGCTTAGATCGCCGGGATGAGCAGTTCTTC

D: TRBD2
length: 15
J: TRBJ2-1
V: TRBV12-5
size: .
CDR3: CASGRREGPYNEQFF
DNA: TGTGCTAGTGGTCGCCGGGAGGGCCCTTACAATGAGCAGTTCTTC

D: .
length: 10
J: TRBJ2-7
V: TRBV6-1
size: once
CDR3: CASSEYEQYF
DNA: TGTGCCAGCAGTGAATACGAGCAGTACTTC

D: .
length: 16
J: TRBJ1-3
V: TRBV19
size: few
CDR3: CASSIEARDSGNTIYF
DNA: TGTGCCAGTAGTATAGAGGCTAGGGACTCTGGAAACACCATATATTTT

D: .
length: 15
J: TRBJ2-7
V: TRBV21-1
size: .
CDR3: CASITGTVSSYEQYF
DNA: TGTGCCAGCATCACCGGGACAGTAAGCTCCTACGAGCAGTACTTC

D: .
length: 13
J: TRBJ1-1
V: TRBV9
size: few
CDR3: CASSVVSGVEAFF
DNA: TGTGCCAGCAGCGTAGTATCAGGGGTTGAAGCTTTCTTT